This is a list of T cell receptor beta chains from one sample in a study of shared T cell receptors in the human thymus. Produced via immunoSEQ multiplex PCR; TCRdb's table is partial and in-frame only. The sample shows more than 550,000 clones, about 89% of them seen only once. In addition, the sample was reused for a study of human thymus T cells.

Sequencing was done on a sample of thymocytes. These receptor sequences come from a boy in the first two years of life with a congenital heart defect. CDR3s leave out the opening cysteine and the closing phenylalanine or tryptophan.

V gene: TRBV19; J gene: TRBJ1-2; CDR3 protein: ASTRQDLNYGYT
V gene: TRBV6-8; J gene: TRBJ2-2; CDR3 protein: ASSPGPPDRAFTGELF
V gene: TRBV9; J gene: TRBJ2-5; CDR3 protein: ASSRQEETQY
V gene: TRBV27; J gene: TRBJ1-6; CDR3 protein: ASSLTSGTENSPLH
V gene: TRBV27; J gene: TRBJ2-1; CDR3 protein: ASSVAGDRGYNEQF
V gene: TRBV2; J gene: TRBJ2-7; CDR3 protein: ASSGGQGLTEQY
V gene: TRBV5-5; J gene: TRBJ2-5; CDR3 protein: ASSPSGTSRKETQY
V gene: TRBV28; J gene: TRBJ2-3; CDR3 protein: ASSLIVGKGADTQY
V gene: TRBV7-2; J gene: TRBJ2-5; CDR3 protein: ASSHGLEETQY
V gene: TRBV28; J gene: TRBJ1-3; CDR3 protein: AASPTGYRNTIY
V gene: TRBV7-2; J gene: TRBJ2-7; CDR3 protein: ASSSHTWTSGTYEQY
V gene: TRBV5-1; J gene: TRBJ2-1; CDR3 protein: ASSLEVVRTSPYNEQF
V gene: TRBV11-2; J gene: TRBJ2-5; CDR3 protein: ASSHRGGSETQY
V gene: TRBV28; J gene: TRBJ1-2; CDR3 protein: ASSRRIYLRGDDGYT
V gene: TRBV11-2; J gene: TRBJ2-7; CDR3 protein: ASSKPTGTPVYEQY
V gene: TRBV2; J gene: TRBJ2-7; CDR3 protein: ASSEPGGYPYEQY
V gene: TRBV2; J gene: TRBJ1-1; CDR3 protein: ASKSRGTREAF
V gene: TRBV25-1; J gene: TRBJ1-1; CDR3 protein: ASSEAGVAF
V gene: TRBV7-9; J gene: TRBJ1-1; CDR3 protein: ASSYEGQESAEAF
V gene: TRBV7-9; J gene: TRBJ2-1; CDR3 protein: ASSLATGGRGSYNEQF
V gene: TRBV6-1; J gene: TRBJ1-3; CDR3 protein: ASSEVLGQTRNTIY
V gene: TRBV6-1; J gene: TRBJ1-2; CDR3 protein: ASSGPGQLIYGYT
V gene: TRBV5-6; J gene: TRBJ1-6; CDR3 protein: ASSSNDRGKNSPLH
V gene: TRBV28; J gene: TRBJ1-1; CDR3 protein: AIKGQPNTEAF
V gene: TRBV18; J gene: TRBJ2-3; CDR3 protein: ASSPTADRGLADTQY